Each of the 10 T cell receptor beta chains below was sequenced from the same sample in a study of beta chain features in type 1 diabetes. Findings of the study overall: In every one of the four CD4+ subsets, TCRB CDR3s were moderately but significantly shorter in Type 1 diabetes patients.

The antigens these receptors bind are not known. cDNA synthesis used the whole RNA isolate, giving expressed TCRB sequences. TCRdb's copy holds only in-frame clones and misses some; the assay was immunoSEQ multiplex PCR. The table shows 600,000 to 700,000 clones, with around an eighth occurring only once. Sequencing input: naive CD4+ T cells from blood. These receptors all come from a man younger than 30 with type 1 diabetes.

This clone was observed a handful of times. The chain employs TRBV7-9 and TRBJ2-1; TRBD2 is a possible D gene (6 bases). Germline V gene data show CDR1 as SEHNR and CDR2 as FQNEAQ (reference sequence). The V gene lost 5 bases and the J gene lost 6 bases, with 17 bases spanning the gap. This CDR3 region has 15 residues. The DNA for the CDR3 is TGTGCCAGCAGCCCTGGACTATCCGCGGCCAATGAGCAGTTCTTC. It codes for CASSPGLSAANEQFF. Looking up the rest from reference TRBV7-9 and TRBJ2-1 gives the full variable domain: DTGVSQNPRHKITKRGQNVTFRCDPISEHNRLYWYRQTLGQGPEFLTYFQNEAQLEKSRLLSDRFSAERPKGSFSTLEIQRTEQGDSAMYLCASSPGLSAANEQFFGPGTRLTVL.

This clone turned up a few times. The genes are TRBV9 and TRBJ1-4; the D is unclear. The germline V gene encodes CDR1 SGDLS and CDR2 YYNGEE. The ends were cut back, 3 bases at V and 7 bases at J, with 7 bases in the middle. This CDR3 contains 12 residues. The CDR3 reads CASSANFEKLFF. Written as DNA, the CDR3 is TGTGCCAGCAGCGCCAATTTTGAAAAACTGTTTTTT.

This clone has just a few counts. This chain's CDR3 is CASSVGQGVNTEAFF. Written as DNA, the CDR3 is TGTGCCAGCAGCGTAGGACAGGGGGTGAACACTGAAGCTTTCTTT. The chain is built from TRBV9 and TRBJ1-1; TRBD1 matches 9 bases. Germline CDR1 SGDLS, CDR2 YYNGEE. V gave up 0 bases and J gave up 0 bases; unmatched junction bases: 0. The CDR3 consists of 15 residues.

The chain couples TRBV7-9 to TRBJ2-1; D is perhaps TRBD2 (7 bases). In germline, CDR1 is SEHNR, CDR2 FQNEAQ (reference sequence). The CDR3 is 15 amino acids. V was trimmed by 4 bases and J by 8 bases, leaving 18 bases between them. The CDR3 reads CASSSSRGAQDEQFF. The CDR3, as DNA: TGTGCCAGCAGCTCTAGTCGGGGGGCCCAGGATGAGCAGTTCTTC.

This sequence joins TRBV7-2 and TRBJ1-6; D is possibly TRBD1 (6 bases). Germline V lookup: CDR1 SGHTA, CDR2 FQGNSA. This CDR3 has 17 amino acids. V gave up 5 bases and J gave up 2 bases, with 16 bases separating them. CDR3 DNA: TGTGCCAGCAGCCCCGAGGACAGCCTTACCTATAATTCACCCCTCCACTTT. Its protein is CASSPEDSLTYNSPLHF.

This clone was observed a handful of times. The junction shows a germline mismatch at one end, possibly a read error. Additional DNA sequences in this sample encode the identical CDR3. This rearrangement joins TRBV7-7 to TRBJ2-5; D is tentatively TRBD1 or TRBD2 (5 bases each). The CDR3 has 14 amino acids. The germline V gene has CDR1 SSHAT and CDR2 FNYEAQ (reference sequence). The CDR3, as DNA: TGTGCTAGCAGCCTAGCAGGGAACCAAGAGACCCAGTACTTC. Protein sequence: CASSLAGNQETQYF. Full variable domain (outside the CDR3, taken from reference TRBV7-7 and TRBJ2-5): GAGVSQSPRYKVTKRGQDVTLRCDPISSHATLYWYQQALGQGPEFLTYFNYEAQPDKSGLPSDRFSAERPEGSISTLTIQRTEQRDSAMYRCASSLAGNQETQYFGPGTRLLVL.

The chain is built from TRBV7-2 and TRBJ2-2; D is possibly TRBD2 (5 bases). The V gene lost 5 bases and the J gene lost 1 base, with 14 bases spanning the gap. CDR1 SGHTA and CDR2 FQGNSA come from the germline V gene. The CDR3 contains 16 residues. CDR3 nucleotide sequence: TGTGCCAGCAGCCAGGCCCCCGCGGGGAACACCGGGGAGCTGTTTTTT. Translation: CASSQAPAGNTGELFF.

The chain joins TRBV9 to TRBJ1-2; possibly TRBD1 for D (6 bases). CDR1 is SGDLS and CDR2 is YYNGEE in the germline V gene. The CDR3 runs 13 residues. V was pared by 7 bases and J by 4 bases, with 14 bases between. CDR3 sequence (DNA): TGTGCCAGCGCCAGACAGGCGGCCTATGGCTACACCTTC. This encodes CASARQAAYGYTF.

V gene TRBV5-1 combines with J gene TRBJ1-1; D possibly corresponds to TRBD1 (6 bases). The CDR3 runs to 14 residues. V was shortened by 0 bases and J by 3 bases, with 9 bases between the two germline ends. Germline V lookup: CDR1 SGHRS, CDR2 YFSETQ. The CDR3 coding sequence is TGCGCCAGCAGCTTGGAAGGGGGTGACACTGAAGCTTTCTTT. Translating gives CASSLEGGDTEAFF. The whole variable domain, filled in from reference TRBV5-1 and TRBJ1-1, reads KAGVTQTPRYLIKTRGQQVTLSCSPISGHRSVSWYQQTPGQGLQFLFEYFSETQRNKGNFPGRFSGRQFSNSRSEMNVSTLELGDSALYLCASSLEGGDTEAFFGQGTRLTVV.

CDR3 residues: CASSSIGGSNQPQHF. CDR3 sequence (DNA): TGTGCCAGCAGCTCTATAGGGGGTAGCAATCAGCCCCAGCATTTT. V usage is TRBV27 and J usage is TRBJ1-5; D perhaps matches TRBD1 (6 bases). The CDR3 consists of 15 residues. Germline CDR1 is MNHEY and CDR2 is SMNVEV (reference sequence). Trimming cost V 6 bases and J 0 bases, with 12 bases left between them.